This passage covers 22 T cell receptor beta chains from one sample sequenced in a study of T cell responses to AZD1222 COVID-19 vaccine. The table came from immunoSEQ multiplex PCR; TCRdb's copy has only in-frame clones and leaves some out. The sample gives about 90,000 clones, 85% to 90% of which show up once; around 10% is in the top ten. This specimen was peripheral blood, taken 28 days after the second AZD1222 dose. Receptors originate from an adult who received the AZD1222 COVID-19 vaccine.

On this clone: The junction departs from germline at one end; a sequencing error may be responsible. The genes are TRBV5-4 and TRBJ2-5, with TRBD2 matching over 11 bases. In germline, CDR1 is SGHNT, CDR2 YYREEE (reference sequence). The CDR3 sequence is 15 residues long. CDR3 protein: CASSLGPTSGRGLDF. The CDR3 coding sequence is TGTGCCAGCAGCTTGGGGCCCACTAGCGGGAGAGGGTTAGACTTC.

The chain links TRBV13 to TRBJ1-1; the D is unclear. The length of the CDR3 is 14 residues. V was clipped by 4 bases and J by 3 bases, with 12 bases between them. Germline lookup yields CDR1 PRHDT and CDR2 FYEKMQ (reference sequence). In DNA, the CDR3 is TGTGCCAGCAGCTCGTCACCCAGAGACACTGAAGCTTTCTTT. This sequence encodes CASSSSPRDTEAFF.

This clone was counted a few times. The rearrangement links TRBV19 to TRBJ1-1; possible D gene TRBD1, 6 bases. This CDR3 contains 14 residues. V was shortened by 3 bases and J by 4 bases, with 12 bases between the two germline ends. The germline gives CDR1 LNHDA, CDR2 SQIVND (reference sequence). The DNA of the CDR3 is TGTGCCAGTAGTATCGGGGGGCAGATCACTGAAGCTTTCTTT. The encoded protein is CASSIGGQITEAFF.

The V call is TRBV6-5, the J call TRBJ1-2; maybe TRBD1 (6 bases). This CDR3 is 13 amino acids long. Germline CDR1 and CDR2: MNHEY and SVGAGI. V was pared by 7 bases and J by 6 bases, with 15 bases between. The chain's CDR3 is CASTMWSGDGYTF. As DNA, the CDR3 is TGTGCCAGCACCATGTGGTCAGGGGATGGCTACACCTTC.

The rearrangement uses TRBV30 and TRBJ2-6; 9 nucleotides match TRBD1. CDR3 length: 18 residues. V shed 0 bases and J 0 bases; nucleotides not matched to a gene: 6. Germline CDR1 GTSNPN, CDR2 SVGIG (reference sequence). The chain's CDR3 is CAWSVRGQGISGANVLTF. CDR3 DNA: TGTGCCTGGAGTGTAAGAGGACAGGGGATCTCTGGGGCCAACGTCCTGACTTTC.

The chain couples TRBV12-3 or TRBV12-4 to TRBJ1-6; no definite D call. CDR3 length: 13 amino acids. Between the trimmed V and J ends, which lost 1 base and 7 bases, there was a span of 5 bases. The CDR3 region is CASSLGTNSPLHF. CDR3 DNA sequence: TGTGCCAGCAGTTTAGGGACCAATTCACCCCTCCACTTT.

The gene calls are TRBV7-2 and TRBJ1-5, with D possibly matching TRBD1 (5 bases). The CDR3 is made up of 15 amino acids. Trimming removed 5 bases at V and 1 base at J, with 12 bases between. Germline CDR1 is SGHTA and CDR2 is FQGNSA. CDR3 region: CASSLQGGSNQPQHF. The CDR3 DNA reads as TGTGCCAGCAGCCTCCAGGGAGGGAGCAATCAGCCCCAGCATTTT.

CDR3 DNA: TGTGCCAGCAGCTCCGGGACTTTGACGCAGTATTTT. Protein sequence: CASSSGTLTQYF. The V gene is TRBV7-9, the J gene TRBJ2-3; TRBD2 might be the D (6 bases). CDR1 and CDR2 from the germline V gene are SEHNR and FQNEAQ (reference sequence). Trimming removed 4 bases at V and 9 bases at J, with 11 bases between. This CDR3 is 12 amino acids long.

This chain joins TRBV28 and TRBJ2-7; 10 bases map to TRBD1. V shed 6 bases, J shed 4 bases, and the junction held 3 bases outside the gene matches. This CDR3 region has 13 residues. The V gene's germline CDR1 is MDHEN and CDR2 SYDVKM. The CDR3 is CASRGQGNYEQYF. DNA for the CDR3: TGTGCCAGCAGGGGACAGGGGAATTACGAGCAGTACTTC.

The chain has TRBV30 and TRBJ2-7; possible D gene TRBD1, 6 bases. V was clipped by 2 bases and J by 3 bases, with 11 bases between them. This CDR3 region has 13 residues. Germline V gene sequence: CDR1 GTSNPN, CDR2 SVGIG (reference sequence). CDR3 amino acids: CAWSLGQRYEQYF. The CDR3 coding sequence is TGTGCCTGGAGTCTAGGACAGCGCTACGAGCAGTACTTC.

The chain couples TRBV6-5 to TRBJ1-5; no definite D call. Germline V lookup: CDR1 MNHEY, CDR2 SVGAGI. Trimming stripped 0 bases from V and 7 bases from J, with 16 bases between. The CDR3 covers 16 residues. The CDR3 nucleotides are TGTGCCAGCAGTTACTCCGGCATCCAAACTGGGCAGCCCCAGCATTTT. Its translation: CASSYSGIQTGQPQHF.

In DNA form, the CDR3 reads TGTGCCAGCACTCGACCGGGACAGAGAACCACAGATACGCAGTATTTT. Amino acid sequence: CASTRPGQRTTDTQYF. The rearrangement joins TRBV7-9 to TRBJ2-3, with 7 bases aligning to TRBD1. This CDR3 has 16 amino acids. Germline trimming cut 7 bases from V and 2 bases from J; bases unmatched to any gene: 12. Germline CDR1 reads SEHNR; CDR2 reads FQNEAQ (reference sequence). The whole variable domain, remainder taken from reference TRBV7-9 and TRBJ2-3, is DTGVSQNPRHKITKRGQNVTFRCDPISEHNRLYWYRQTLGQGPEFLTYFQNEAQLEKSRLLSDRFSAERPKGSFSTLEIQRTEQGDSAMYLCASTRPGQRTTDTQYFGPGTRLTVL.

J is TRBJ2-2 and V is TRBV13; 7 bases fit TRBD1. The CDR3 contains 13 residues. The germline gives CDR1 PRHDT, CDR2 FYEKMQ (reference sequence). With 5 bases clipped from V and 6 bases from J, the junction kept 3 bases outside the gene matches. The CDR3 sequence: CASSVTGAGELFF. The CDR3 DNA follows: TGTGCCAGCAGCGTAACAGGGGCCGGGGAGCTGTTTTTT.

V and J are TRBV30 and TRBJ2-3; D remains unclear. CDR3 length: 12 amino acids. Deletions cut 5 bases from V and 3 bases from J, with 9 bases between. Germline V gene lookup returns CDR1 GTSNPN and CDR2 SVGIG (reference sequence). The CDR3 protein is CAWSVATDTQYF. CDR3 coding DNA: TGTGCCTGGTCGGTAGCAACAGATACGCAGTATTTT.

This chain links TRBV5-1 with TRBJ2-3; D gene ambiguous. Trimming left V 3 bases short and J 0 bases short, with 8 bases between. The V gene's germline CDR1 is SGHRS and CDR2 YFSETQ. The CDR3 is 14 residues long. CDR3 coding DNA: TGCGCCAGCAGCTGGAGCCGTAGCACAGATACGCAGTATTTT. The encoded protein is CASSWSRSTDTQYF.

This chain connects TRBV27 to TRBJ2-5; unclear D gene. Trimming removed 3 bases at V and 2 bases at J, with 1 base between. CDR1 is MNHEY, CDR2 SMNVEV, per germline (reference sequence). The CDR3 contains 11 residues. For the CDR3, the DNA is TGTGCCAGCAGTTTTCAAGAGACCCAGTACTTC. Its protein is CASSFQETQYF.

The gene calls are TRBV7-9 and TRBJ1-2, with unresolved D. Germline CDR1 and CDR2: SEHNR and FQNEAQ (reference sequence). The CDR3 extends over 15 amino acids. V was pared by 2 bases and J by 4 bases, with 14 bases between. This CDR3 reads CASSLPKGGAYGYTF. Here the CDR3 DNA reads TGTGCCAGCAGCTTACCGAAGGGAGGCGCCTATGGCTACACCTTC. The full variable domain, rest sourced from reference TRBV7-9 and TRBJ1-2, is DTGVSQNPRHKITKRGQNVTFRCDPISEHNRLYWYRQTLGQGPEFLTYFQNEAQLEKSRLLSDRFSAERPKGSFSTLEIQRTEQGDSAMYLCASSLPKGGAYGYTFGSGTRLTVV.

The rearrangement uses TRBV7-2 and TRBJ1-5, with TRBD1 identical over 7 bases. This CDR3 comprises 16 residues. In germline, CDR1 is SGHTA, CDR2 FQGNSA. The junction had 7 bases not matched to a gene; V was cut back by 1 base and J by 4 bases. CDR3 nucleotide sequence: TGTGCCAGCAGCTTAGAATCGGGACAGCTGAATCAGCCCCAGCATTTT. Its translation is CASSLESGQLNQPQHF.

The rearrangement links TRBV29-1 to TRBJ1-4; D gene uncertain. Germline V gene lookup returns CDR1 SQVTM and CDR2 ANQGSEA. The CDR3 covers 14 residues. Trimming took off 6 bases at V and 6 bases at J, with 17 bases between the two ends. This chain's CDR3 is CSVDLAGDHEKLFF. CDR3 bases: TGCAGCGTGGACCTCGCGGGAGATCATGAAAAACTGTTTTTT.

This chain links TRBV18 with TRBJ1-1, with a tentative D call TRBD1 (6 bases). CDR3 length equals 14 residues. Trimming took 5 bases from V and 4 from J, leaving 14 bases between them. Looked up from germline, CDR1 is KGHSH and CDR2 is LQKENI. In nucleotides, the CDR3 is TGTGCCAGCTCAGCGCACAGGGATAGCACTGAAGCTTTCTTT. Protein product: CASSAHRDSTEAFF.

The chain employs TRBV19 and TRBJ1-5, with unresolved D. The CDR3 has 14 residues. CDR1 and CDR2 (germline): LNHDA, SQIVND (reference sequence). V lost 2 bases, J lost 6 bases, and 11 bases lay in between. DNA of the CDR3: TGTGCCAGTAGTATAAATGGTGAAAGTCAGCCCCAGCATTTT. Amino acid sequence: CASSINGESQPQHF.

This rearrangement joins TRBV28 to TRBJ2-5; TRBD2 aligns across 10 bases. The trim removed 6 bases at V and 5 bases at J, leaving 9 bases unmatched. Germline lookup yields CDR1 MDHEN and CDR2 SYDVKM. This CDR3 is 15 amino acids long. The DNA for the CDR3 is TGTGCCAGCAGATCAGCGGGAGGGCCGTATGAGACCCAGTACTTC. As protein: CASRSAGGPYETQYF.